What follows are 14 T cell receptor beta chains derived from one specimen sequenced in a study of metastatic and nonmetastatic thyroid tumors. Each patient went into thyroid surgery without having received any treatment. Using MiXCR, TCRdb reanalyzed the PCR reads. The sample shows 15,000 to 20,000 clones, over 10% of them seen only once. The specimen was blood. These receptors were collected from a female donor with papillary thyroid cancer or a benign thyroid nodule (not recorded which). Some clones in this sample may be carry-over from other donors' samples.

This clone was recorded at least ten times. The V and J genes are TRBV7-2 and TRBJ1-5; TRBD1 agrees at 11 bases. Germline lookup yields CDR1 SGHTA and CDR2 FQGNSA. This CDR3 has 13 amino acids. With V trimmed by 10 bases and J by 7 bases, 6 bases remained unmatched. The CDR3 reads CATGQGARQPQHF. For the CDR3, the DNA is TGTGCCACCGGACAGGGGGCCAGGCAGCCCCAGCATTTT.

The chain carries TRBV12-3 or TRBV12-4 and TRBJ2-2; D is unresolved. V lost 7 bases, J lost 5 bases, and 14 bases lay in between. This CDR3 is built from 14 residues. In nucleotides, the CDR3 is TGTGCCAGCACCTTAGGTTGTGGGACCGGGGAGCTGTTTTTT. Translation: CASTLGCGTGELFF.

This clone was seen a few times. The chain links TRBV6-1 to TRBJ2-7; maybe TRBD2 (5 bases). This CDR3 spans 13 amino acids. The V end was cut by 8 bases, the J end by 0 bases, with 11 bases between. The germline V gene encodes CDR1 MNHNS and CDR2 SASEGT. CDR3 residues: CASRSRGSYEQYF. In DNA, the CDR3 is TGTGCCAGCCGATCCCGGGGCTCCTACGAGCAGTACTTC.

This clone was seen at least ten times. Written as DNA, the CDR3 is TGTGCCAGCACTCCCCCCGGGGGGTACGGGGAGACCCAGTACTTC. Its translation is CASTPPGGYGETQYF. V usage is TRBV6-1 and J usage is TRBJ2-5; 7 nucleotides agree with TRBD2. Germline CDR1 and CDR2: MNHNS and SASEGT. This CDR3 comprises 15 residues. V lost 7 bases, J lost 5 bases, and 13 bases stayed unmatched.

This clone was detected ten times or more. The CDR3 loop is CASSRDFSGAQAFF. CDR3 nucleotide sequence: TGTGCCAGCAGTAGAGACTTTTCAGGGGCCCAAGCTTTCTTT. The genes are TRBV2 and TRBJ1-1, with a possible D match to TRBD1 (6 bases). The CDR3 runs to 14 residues. The germline gives CDR1 SNHLY, CDR2 FYNNEI. V lost 5 bases to trimming and J lost 9 bases, with 19 bases between them.

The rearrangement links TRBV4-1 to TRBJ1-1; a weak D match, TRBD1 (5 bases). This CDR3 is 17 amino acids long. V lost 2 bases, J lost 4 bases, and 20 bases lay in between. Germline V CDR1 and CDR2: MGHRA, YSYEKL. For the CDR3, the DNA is TGCGCCAGCAGCCAAACCCTTCTGAGGGGCCCCGCCACTGAAGCTTTCTTT. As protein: CASSQTLLRGPATEAFF.

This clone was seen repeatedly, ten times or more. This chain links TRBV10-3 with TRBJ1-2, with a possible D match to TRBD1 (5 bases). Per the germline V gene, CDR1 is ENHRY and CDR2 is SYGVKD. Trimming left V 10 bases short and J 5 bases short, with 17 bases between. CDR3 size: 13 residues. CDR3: CATKGTETYGYTF. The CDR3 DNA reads TGTGCCACAAAAGGGACGGAGACTTATGGCTACACCTTC.

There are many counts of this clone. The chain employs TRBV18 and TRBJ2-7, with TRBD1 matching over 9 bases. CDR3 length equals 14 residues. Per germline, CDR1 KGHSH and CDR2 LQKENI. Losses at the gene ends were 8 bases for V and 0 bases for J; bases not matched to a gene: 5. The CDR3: CASTGTGSSYEQYF. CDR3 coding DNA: TGTGCCAGCACTGGGACAGGGAGCTCCTACGAGCAGTACTTC.

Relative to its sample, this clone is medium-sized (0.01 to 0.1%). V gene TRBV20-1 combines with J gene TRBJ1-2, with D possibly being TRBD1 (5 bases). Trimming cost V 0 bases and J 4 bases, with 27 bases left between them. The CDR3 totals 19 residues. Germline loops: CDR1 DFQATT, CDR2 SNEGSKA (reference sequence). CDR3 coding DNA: TGCAGTGCTAGAGATCAAGGGGCCTGGTTGGCCCTGGGTAGCTATGGCTACACCTTC. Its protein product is CSARDQGAWLALGSYGYTF.

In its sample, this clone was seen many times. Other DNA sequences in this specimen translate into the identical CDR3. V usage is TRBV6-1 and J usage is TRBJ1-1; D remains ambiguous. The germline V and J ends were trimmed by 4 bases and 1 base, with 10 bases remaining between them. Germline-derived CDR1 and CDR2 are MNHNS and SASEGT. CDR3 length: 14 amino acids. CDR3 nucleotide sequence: TGTGCCAGCAGTGTAACAATTACGAACACTGAAGCTTTCTTT. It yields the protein CASSVTITNTEAFF.

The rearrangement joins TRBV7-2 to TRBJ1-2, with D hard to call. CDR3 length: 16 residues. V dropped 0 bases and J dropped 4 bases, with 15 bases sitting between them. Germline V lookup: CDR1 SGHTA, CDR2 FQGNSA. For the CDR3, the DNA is TGTACCAGCAGCTTAGCAGGTGGCGGAGATGTCTATGGCTACACCTTC. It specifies CTSSLAGGGDVYGYTF. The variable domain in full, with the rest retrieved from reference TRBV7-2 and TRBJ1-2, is GAGVSQSPSNKVTEKGKDVELRCDPISGHTALYWYRQSLGQGLEFLIYFQGNSAPDKSGLPSDRFSAERTGGSVSTLTIQRTQQEDSAVYLCTSSLAGGGDVYGYTFGSGTRLTVV.

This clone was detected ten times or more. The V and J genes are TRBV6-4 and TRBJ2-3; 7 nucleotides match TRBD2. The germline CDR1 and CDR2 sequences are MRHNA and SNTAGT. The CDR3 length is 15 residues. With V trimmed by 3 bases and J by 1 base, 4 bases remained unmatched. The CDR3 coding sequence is TGTGCCAGCAGTGAGGAACGGGGGGGCACAGATACGCAGTATTTT. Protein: CASSEERGGTDTQYF.

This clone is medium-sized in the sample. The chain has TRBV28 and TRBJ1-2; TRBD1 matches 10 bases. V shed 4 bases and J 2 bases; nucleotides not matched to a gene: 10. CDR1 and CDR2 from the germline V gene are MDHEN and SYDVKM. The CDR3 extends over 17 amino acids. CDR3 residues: CASSSYRGTGENYGYTF. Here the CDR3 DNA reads TGTGCCAGCAGTTCCTATAGGGGGACAGGGGAGAACTATGGCTACACCTTC.

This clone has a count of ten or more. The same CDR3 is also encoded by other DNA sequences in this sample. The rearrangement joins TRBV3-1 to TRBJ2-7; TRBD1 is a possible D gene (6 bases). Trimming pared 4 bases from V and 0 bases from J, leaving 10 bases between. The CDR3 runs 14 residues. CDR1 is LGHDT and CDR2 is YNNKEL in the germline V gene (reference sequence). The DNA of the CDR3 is TGTGCCAGCAGCCGGGGGCGGAGCTCCTACGAGCAGTACTTC. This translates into CASSRGRSSYEQYF.